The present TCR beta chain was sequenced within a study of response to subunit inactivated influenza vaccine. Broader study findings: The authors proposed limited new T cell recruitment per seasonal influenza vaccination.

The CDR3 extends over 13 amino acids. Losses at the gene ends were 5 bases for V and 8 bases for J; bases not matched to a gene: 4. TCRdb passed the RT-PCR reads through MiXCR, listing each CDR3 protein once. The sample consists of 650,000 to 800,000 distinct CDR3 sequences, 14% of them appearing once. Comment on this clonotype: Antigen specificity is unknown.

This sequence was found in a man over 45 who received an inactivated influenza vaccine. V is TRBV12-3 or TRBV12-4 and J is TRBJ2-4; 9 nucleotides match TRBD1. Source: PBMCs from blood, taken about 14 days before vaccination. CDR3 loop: CASSRQGGDIQYF. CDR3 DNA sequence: TGTGCCAGCAGTCGACAGGGGGGGGACATTCAGTACTTC.